This TCR beta chain appears in the sequencing data of a study of Ad26.COV2.S vaccination and SARS-CoV-2 variants. Data came from immunoSEQ multiplex PCR; TCRdb stores just in-frame clones and leaves some out. The top ten clones hold 13% of a sample with about 440,000 clones, approximately 90% of them seen once. Sample treatment: around 19 received Ad26.COV2.S at low or high dose, single or two shots; five or six received placebo; per-sample allocation not given. Sampling took place 63 days after the first vaccine or placebo injection. This TCR derives from a person aged 18-65 years who received the Ad26.COV2.S COVID-19 vaccine or a placebo. The starting material was peripheral blood, obtained in a trial of Ad26.COV2.S vaccine versus placebo.

The DNA of the CDR3 is TGTGCCAGCAGCCAAGCCAGGGACCAGCCCCAGCATTTT. Its translation is CASSQARDQPQHF. The chain couples TRBV3-1 (or the pseudogene TRBV3-2) to TRBJ1-5; a possible D gene is TRBD1 (5 bases). This CDR3 has 13 residues. V was trimmed by 1 base and J by 7 bases, leaving 8 bases between them. Per the germline V gene, CDR1 is LGHDT and CDR2 is YNNKEL (reference sequence).